This T cell receptor beta chain was documented in a study of molecular identifiers for immune sequencing clone quantification. This CDR3 is 15 amino acids long. The germline CDR1 and CDR2 sequences are SGHDN and FVKESK. With 1 base removed from V and 8 bases from J, the gap between germline ends came to 15 bases. Whole-study results and caveats: Molecules of identical TCR sharing a barcode could underestimate highly expanded clone sizes.

This clonotype has only a few counts. What it binds is unknown. TCRdb re-called the PCR reads with MiXCR, one entry per CDR3 protein. The sample lists under 800,000 distinct CDR3 sequences, roughly 27% occurring once. The V and J genes are TRBV14 and TRBJ2-1; D not certain. The specimen was naive CD8+ T cells from blood, with Jurkat cell RNA spiked in. Subset defined: FACS-sorted CD8+CD4-CCR7+CD45RA+ naive T cells. This clonotype was sampled from a human donor in good health. Some libraries in this study had Jurkat cell RNA spiked in. The CDR3: CASSQGTRFIDEQFF. The CDR3 region has the DNA TGTGCCAGCAGCCAAGGAACTCGATTTATCGATGAGCAGTTCTTC.